Listed below are T cell receptor beta chains from one sample, sequenced in a study of CD8+ T cells in alopecia areata. Generated by immunoSEQ multiplex PCR, the TCRdb table keeps only in-frame clones and is missing some. The sample lists 110,000 or so clones, less than 70% occurring once. Sample: CD4+ T cells sorted from blood, taken at week 24, from a patient treated with tofacitinib. These receptors all come from a human donor with alopecia areata. The CDR3 runs from the conserved cysteine through the conserved F or W. A D gene is named only where the DNA matches it firmly. Clone size is stated in some rows and not others, as once, few, many or a class when expanded.

>.|14|TRBJ1-2|.|TRBV30
TGTGCCTGGAGTCCCGGGACGGTTAACTATGGCTACACCTTC
CAWSPGTVNYGYTF
>few|13|TRBJ2-5|.|TRBV18
TGTGCCAGCTCCGGCGGCTCACAAGAGACCCAGTACTTC
CASSGGSQETQYF
>once|14|TRBJ2-7|.|TRBV7-2
TGTGCCAGCAGCTTAGGCCCGACAGCCTACGAGCAGTACTTC
CASSLGPTAYEQYF
>.|13|TRBJ2-1|.|TRBV2
TGTGCCAGCTTAGGTCTAGACAGACGCGAGCAGTTCTTC
CASLGLDRREQFF
>.|15|TRBJ2-7|TRBD2|TRBV5-4
TGTGCCAGCAGTCCTAGACTAGCGGGGATAAGCGAGCAGTACTTC
CASSPRLAGISEQYF
>.|13|TRBJ2-1|.|TRBV5-1
TGCGCCAGCAGCTTGTCACCGTTCAATGAGCAGTTCTTC
CASSLSPFNEQFF
>few|12|TRBJ1-2|.|TRBV19
TGTGCCAGTAGTCCAGGGATTTATGGCTACACCTTC
CASSPGIYGYTF
>once|14|TRBJ2-2|.|TRBV7-2
TGTGCCAGCAGCTTAACAGGGAGAACCGGGGAGCTGTTTTTT
CASSLTGRTGELFF
>few|15|TRBJ1-4|TRBD1|TRBV30
TGTGCCTGGAGTGTACAGGGGCAGGGGCACGAAAAACTGTTTTTT
CAWSVQGQGHEKLFF
>few|12|TRBJ2-5|.|TRBV10-3
TGTGCCATCAGCCCGGCGCAAGAGACCCAGTACTTC
CAISPAQETQYF
>.|16|TRBJ1-4|.|TRBV9
TGTGCCAGCAGCGCATGGGGAGGAACAACTAATGAAAAACTGTTTTTT
CASSAWGGTTNEKLFF
>.|15|TRBJ2-5|.|TRBV6-5
TGTGCCAGCAGTTACTCGGGAACAGGGAAGGAGACCCAGTACTTC
CASSYSGTGKETQYF
>.|12|TRBJ2-7|.|TRBV7-9
TGTGCCAGCAGCTTAGGAGGGGGGCAAGTATACTTC
CASSLGGGQVYF